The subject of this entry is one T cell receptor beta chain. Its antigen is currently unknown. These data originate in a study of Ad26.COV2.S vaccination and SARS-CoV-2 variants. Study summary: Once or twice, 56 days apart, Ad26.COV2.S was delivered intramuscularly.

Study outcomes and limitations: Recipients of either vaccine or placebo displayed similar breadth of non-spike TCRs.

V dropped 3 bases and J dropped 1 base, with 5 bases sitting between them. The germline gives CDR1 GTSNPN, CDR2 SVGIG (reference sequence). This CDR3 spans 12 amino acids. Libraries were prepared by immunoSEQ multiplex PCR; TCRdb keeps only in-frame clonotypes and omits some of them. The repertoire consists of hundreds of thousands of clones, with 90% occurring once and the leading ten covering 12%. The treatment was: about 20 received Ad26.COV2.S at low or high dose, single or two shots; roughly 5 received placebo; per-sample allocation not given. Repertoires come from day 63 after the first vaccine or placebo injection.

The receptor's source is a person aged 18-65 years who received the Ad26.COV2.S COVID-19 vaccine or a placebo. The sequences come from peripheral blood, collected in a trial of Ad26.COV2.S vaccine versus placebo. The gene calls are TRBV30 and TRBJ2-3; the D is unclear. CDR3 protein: CAWRWGTDTQYF. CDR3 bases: TGTGCCTGGAGATGGGGCACAGATACGCAGTATTTT.